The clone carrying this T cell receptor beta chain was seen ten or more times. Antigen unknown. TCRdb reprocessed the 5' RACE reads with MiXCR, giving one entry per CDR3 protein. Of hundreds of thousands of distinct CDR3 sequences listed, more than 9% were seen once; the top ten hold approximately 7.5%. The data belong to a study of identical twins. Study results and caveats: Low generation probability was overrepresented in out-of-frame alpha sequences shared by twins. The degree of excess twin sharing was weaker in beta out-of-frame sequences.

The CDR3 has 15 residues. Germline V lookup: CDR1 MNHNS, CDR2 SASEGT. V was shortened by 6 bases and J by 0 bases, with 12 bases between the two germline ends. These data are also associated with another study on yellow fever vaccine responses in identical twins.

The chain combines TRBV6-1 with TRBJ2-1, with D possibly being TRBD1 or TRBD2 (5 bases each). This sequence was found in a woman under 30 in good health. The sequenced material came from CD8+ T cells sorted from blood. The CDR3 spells CASSLFGGSYNEQFF. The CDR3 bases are TGTGCCAGCAGCCTTTTTGGGGGCTCCTACAATGAGCAGTTCTTC.